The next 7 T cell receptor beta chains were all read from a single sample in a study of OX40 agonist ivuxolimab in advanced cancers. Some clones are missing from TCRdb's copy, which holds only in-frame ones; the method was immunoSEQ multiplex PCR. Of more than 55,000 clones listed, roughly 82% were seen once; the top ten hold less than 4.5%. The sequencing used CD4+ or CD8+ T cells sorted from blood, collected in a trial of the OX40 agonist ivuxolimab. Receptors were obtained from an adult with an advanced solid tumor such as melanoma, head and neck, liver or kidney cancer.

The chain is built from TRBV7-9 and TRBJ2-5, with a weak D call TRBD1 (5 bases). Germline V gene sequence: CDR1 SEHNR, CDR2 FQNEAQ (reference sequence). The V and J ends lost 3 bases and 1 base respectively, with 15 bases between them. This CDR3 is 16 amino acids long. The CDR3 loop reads CASSLAQGGGQETQYF. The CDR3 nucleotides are TGTGCCAGCAGCTTGGCCCAGGGCGGTGGCCAAGAGACCCAGTACTTC.

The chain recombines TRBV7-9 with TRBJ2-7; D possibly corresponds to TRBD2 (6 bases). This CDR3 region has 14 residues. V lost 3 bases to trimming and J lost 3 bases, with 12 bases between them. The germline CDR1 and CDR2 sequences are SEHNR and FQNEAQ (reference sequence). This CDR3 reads CASSFGGAGYEQYF. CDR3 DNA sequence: TGTGCCAGCAGCTTCGGGGGAGCGGGCTACGAGCAGTACTTC.

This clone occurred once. DNA of the CDR3: TGTGCCAGCAGCTTCGAGGGAAGGCAATCAGAAAAACTGTTTTTT. Its translation: CASSFEGRQSEKLFF. The chain recombines TRBV5-6 with TRBJ1-4; D ambiguous. Germline loops: CDR1 SGHDT, CDR2 YYEEEE. V lost 2 bases and J 8 bases, leaving 16 bases between the germline ends. The CDR3 loop spans 15 amino acids.

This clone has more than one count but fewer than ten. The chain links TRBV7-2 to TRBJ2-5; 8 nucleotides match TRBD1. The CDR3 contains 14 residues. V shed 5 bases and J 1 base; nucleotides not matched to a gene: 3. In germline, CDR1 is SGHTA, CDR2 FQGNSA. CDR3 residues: CASSQQGGQETQYF. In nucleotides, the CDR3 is TGTGCCAGCAGCCAACAGGGGGGCCAAGAGACCCAGTACTTC.

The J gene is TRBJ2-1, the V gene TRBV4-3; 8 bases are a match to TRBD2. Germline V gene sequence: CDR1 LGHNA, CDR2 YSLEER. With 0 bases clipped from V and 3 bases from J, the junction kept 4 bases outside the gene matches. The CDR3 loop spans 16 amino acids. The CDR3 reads CASSQETSGGYNEQFF. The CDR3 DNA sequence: TGCGCCAGCAGCCAAGAAACCAGCGGGGGCTACAATGAGCAGTTCTTC.

CDR3 region: CASSLLSWDRGLLGRGELFF. The CDR3 DNA follows: TGTGCCAGCAGCTTGTTGTCTTGGGACAGGGGGCTACTAGGGCGCGGGGAGCTGTTTTTT. The J gene is TRBJ2-2, the V gene TRBV5-4, with 12 positions matching TRBD1. The germline V gene encodes CDR1 SGHNT and CDR2 YYREEE (reference sequence). This CDR3 region has 20 residues. Trimming took 1 base from V and 7 from J; bases not matched to a gene: 17.

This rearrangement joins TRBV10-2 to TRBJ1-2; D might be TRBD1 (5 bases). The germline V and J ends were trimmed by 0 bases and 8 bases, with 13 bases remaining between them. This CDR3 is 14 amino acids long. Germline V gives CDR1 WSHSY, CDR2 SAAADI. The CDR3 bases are TGCGCCAGCAGTGAGTCGAGGGGATGGGAAGGCTACACCTTC. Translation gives CASSESRGWEGYTF.